A selection of T cell receptor beta chains follows, all from one sample in a study of T cell changes during pregnancy in multiple sclerosis. Clones were sequenced by immunoSEQ multiplex PCR, and TCRdb holds only the in-frame ones, with some missing. The data show 40,000 to 50,000 clones, with roughly nine tenths seen just once and around 0.35% held by the top ten. Sequenced here: CD4+ T cells from peripheral blood mononuclear cells, sampled in the second trimester of pregnancy. The origin of the receptors is a female donor in good health, enrolled as a control in a pregnancy study. Both conserved end residues are part of each CDR3. Each record gives: CDR3 length, clone size, V gene, D gene, J gene, CDR3 protein, CDR3 DNA. The D gene is left open where the match is weak. Size values are once, few and many counts, or a class for expanded clones, and some rows have none.

CDR3 length: 15; clone size: NA; V gene: TRBV9; D gene: TRBD1; J gene: TRBJ2-7; CDR3 protein: CASSENHGTGYEQYF; CDR3 DNA: TGTGCCAGCAGCGAAAACCACGGGACAGGTTACGAGCAGTACTTC
CDR3 length: 15; clone size: NA; V gene: TRBV7-3; D gene: TRBD1; J gene: TRBJ2-5; CDR3 protein: CASSPGQGAQETQYF; CDR3 DNA: TGTGCCAGCAGCCCAGGACAGGGGGCCCAAGAGACCCAGTACTTC
CDR3 length: 16; clone size: NA; V gene: TRBV4-3; D gene: NA; J gene: TRBJ1-5; CDR3 protein: CASSPALGDSNQPQHF; CDR3 DNA: TGCGCCAGCAGCCCCGCCTTAGGGGATAGCAATCAGCCCCAGCATTTT
CDR3 length: 14; clone size: NA; V gene: TRBV5-4; D gene: TRBD2; J gene: TRBJ2-5; CDR3 protein: CASSLSGGQETQYF; CDR3 DNA: TGTGCCAGCAGTCTTAGCGGGGGCCAAGAGACCCAGTACTTC
CDR3 length: 13; clone size: NA; V gene: TRBV7-7; D gene: TRBD1; J gene: TRBJ2-5; CDR3 protein: CASSADRGETQYF; CDR3 DNA: TGTGCTAGCAGCGCGGACAGGGGTGAGACCCAGTACTTC
CDR3 length: 14; clone size: NA; V gene: TRBV27; D gene: TRBD1; J gene: TRBJ2-7; CDR3 protein: CASSFNPGGYEQYF; CDR3 DNA: TGTGCCAGCAGTTTTAACCCAGGGGGCTACGAGCAGTACTTC
CDR3 length: 13; clone size: NA; V gene: TRBV5-1; D gene: TRBD1; J gene: TRBJ2-1; CDR3 protein: CASAFTGDNEQFF; CDR3 DNA: TGCGCCAGCGCGTTCACAGGGGACAATGAGCAGTTCTTC
CDR3 length: 15; clone size: NA; V gene: TRBV30; D gene: TRBD1; J gene: TRBJ1-4; CDR3 protein: CAWSADRAAGEKLFF; CDR3 DNA: TGTGCCTGGAGTGCCGACAGGGCCGCGGGTGAAAAACTGTTTTTT
CDR3 length: 16; clone size: NA; V gene: TRBV4-1; D gene: NA; J gene: TRBJ1-2; CDR3 protein: CASSQEPADRDYGYTF; CDR3 DNA: TGCGCCAGCAGCCAAGAACCGGCAGACCGGGACTATGGCTACACCTTC
CDR3 length: 14; clone size: NA; V gene: TRBV25-1; D gene: NA; J gene: TRBJ1-1; CDR3 protein: CASSARGEGTEAFF; CDR3 DNA: TGTGCCAGCAGTGCCAGGGGAGAAGGAACTGAAGCTTTCTTT
CDR3 length: 15; clone size: NA; V gene: TRBV2; D gene: NA; J gene: TRBJ2-1; CDR3 protein: CASSAGGTSYNEQFF; CDR3 DNA: TGTGCCAGCAGTGCCGGGGGGACATCCTACAATGAGCAGTTCTTC
CDR3 length: 14; clone size: NA; V gene: TRBV30; D gene: NA; J gene: TRBJ1-1; CDR3 protein: CAWMRGGSNTEAFF; CDR3 DNA: TGTGCCTGGATGAGGGGGGGGTCGAACACTGAAGCTTTCTTT
CDR3 length: 13; clone size: once; V gene: TRBV6-5; D gene: TRBD1; J gene: TRBJ1-5; CDR3 protein: CASRQGMGQPQHF; CDR3 DNA: TGTGCCAGCAGACAGGGGATGGGTCAGCCCCAGCATTTT
CDR3 length: 14; clone size: NA; V gene: TRBV14; D gene: NA; J gene: TRBJ1-6; CDR3 protein: CASSQGGGGAPLHF; CDR3 DNA: TGTGCCAGCAGCCAAGGGGGAGGCGGGGCACCCCTCCACTTT
CDR3 length: 17; clone size: NA; V gene: TRBV5-6; D gene: NA; J gene: TRBJ2-5; CDR3 protein: CASSFLQRARTQETQYF; CDR3 DNA: TGTGCCAGCAGCTTTCTCCAGCGGGCCAGGACTCAAGAGACCCAGTACTTC
CDR3 length: 15; clone size: NA; V gene: TRBV7-2; D gene: NA; J gene: TRBJ1-1; CDR3 protein: CASSLVLGSGTEAFF; CDR3 DNA: TGTGCCAGCAGCTTAGTTTTGGGGAGCGGCACTGAAGCTTTCTTT
CDR3 length: 15; clone size: NA; V gene: TRBV18; D gene: NA; J gene: TRBJ1-6; CDR3 protein: CASSPPFGNNSPLHF; CDR3 DNA: TGTGCCAGCTCACCACCTTTCGGGAACAATTCACCCCTCCACTTT
CDR3 length: 15; clone size: NA; V gene: TRBV5-1; D gene: TRBD1; J gene: TRBJ1-1; CDR3 protein: CASSQQGPYNTEAFF; CDR3 DNA: TGCGCCAGCAGCCAACAGGGGCCATATAACACTGAAGCTTTCTTT
CDR3 length: 16; clone size: NA; V gene: TRBV27; D gene: TRBD2; J gene: TRBJ2-1; CDR3 protein: CASSYDAGGDYNEQFF; CDR3 DNA: TGTGCCAGCAGTTACGACGCGGGGGGAGACTACAATGAGCAGTTCTTC
CDR3 length: 17; clone size: NA; V gene: TRBV11-3; D gene: TRBD2; J gene: TRBJ2-3; CDR3 protein: CASSLGRMGLSTDTQYF; CDR3 DNA: TGTGCCAGCAGCTTAGGTCGAATGGGACTAAGCACAGATACGCAGTATTTT
CDR3 length: 15; clone size: NA; V gene: TRBV5-4; D gene: NA; J gene: TRBJ2-1; CDR3 protein: CASSLGGQAYNEQFF; CDR3 DNA: TGTGCCAGCAGCTTGGGGGGGCAAGCCTACAATGAGCAGTTCTTC
CDR3 length: 16; clone size: NA; V gene: TRBV7-9; D gene: NA; J gene: TRBJ2-5; CDR3 protein: CASSSSSQGRGETQYF; CDR3 DNA: TGTGCCAGCAGCTCCTCCTCGCAGGGGAGAGGGGAGACCCAGTACTTC
CDR3 length: 14; clone size: NA; V gene: TRBV6-5; D gene: NA; J gene: TRBJ1-2; CDR3 protein: CASSYPHPVYGYTF; CDR3 DNA: TGTGCCAGCAGTTACCCTCACCCAGTCTATGGCTACACCTTC
CDR3 length: 15; clone size: NA; V gene: TRBV18; D gene: NA; J gene: TRBJ2-2; CDR3 protein: CASSPQVENTGELFF; CDR3 DNA: TGTGCCAGCTCACCTCAGGTAGAGAACACCGGGGAGCTGTTTTTT
CDR3 length: 12; clone size: NA; V gene: TRBV4-1; D gene: NA; J gene: TRBJ2-5; CDR3 protein: CASSQDEKTQYF; CDR3 DNA: TGCGCCAGCAGCCAAGATGAGAAGACCCAGTACTTC
CDR3 length: 17; clone size: NA; V gene: TRBV5-1; D gene: TRBD2; J gene: TRBJ2-3; CDR3 protein: CASSLGAILAATDTQYF; CDR3 DNA: TGCGCCAGCAGCTTGGGAGCCATCCTAGCGGCCACAGATACGCAGTATTTT
CDR3 length: 14; clone size: NA; V gene: TRBV7-8; D gene: TRBD1; J gene: TRBJ1-1; CDR3 protein: CASSPQTGGRGAFF; CDR3 DNA: TGTGCCAGCAGCCCCCAGACAGGGGGCCGGGGAGCTTTCTTT
CDR3 length: 16; clone size: NA; V gene: TRBV7-2; D gene: TRBD2; J gene: TRBJ2-3; CDR3 protein: CASSARTSERTDTQYF; CDR3 DNA: TGTGCCAGCAGCGCCCGGACTAGCGAGCGCACAGATACGCAGTATTTT
CDR3 length: 16; clone size: NA; V gene: TRBV7-3; D gene: TRBD1; J gene: TRBJ1-2; CDR3 protein: CASSYTGTGETYGYTF; CDR3 DNA: TGTGCCAGCAGCTATACCGGGACAGGGGAAACCTATGGCTACACCTTC
CDR3 length: 15; clone size: once; V gene: TRBV5-5; D gene: NA; J gene: TRBJ1-1; CDR3 protein: CASSYQGSLNTEAFF; CDR3 DNA: TGTGCCAGCAGCTACCAGGGGAGTCTGAACACTGAAGCTTTCTTT
CDR3 length: 13; clone size: once; V gene: TRBV7-2; D gene: TRBD2; J gene: TRBJ2-1; CDR3 protein: CASSIGTSGEQFF; CDR3 DNA: TGTGCCAGCAGCATAGGGACTAGCGGGGAGCAGTTCTTC
CDR3 length: 14; clone size: NA; V gene: TRBV27; D gene: NA; J gene: TRBJ1-1; CDR3 protein: CASSLGGANTEAFF; CDR3 DNA: TGTGCCAGCAGTTTAGGGGGCGCGAACACTGAAGCTTTCTTT
CDR3 length: 12; clone size: NA; V gene: TRBV6-1; D gene: NA; J gene: TRBJ1-1; CDR3 protein: CASSEGYREAFF; CDR3 DNA: TGTGCCAGCAGTGAAGGGTACAGGGAAGCTTTCTTT
CDR3 length: 13; clone size: NA; V gene: TRBV19; D gene: TRBD1; J gene: TRBJ1-5; CDR3 protein: CASSRTGVQPQHF; CDR3 DNA: TGTGCCAGTAGTAGGACAGGGGTTCAGCCCCAGCATTTT
CDR3 length: 13; clone size: NA; V gene: TRBV2; D gene: NA; J gene: TRBJ1-6; CDR3 protein: CASSLGQNSPLHF; CDR3 DNA: TGTGCCAGCAGTCTCGGACAGAATTCACCCCTCCACTTT
CDR3 length: 15; clone size: once; V gene: TRBV2; D gene: TRBD1; J gene: TRBJ1-4; CDR3 protein: CASSITGAMNEKLFF; CDR3 DNA: TGTGCCAGCAGTATTACAGGGGCCATGAATGAAAAACTGTTTTTT
CDR3 length: 18; clone size: NA; V gene: TRBV4-1; D gene: NA; J gene: TRBJ1-4; CDR3 protein: CASSQTPTGSATNEKLFF; CDR3 DNA: TGCGCCAGCAGCCAAACTCCAACGGGGTCCGCAACTAATGAAAAACTGTTTTTT
CDR3 length: 13; clone size: NA; V gene: TRBV19; D gene: TRBD1; J gene: TRBJ1-5; CDR3 protein: CASSRDRNQPQHF; CDR3 DNA: TGTGCCAGTAGTAGGGACAGAAATCAGCCCCAGCATTTT
CDR3 length: 17; clone size: once; V gene: TRBV7-2; D gene: TRBD2; J gene: TRBJ2-5; CDR3 protein: CASSLGGSGALKETQYF; CDR3 DNA: TGTGCCAGCAGCTTAGGCGGTAGCGGGGCGCTGAAAGAGACCCAGTACTTC
CDR3 length: 13; clone size: NA; V gene: TRBV5-6; D gene: NA; J gene: TRBJ1-2; CDR3 protein: CASSRQGGYGYTF; CDR3 DNA: TGTGCCAGCAGCCGTCAAGGGGGCTATGGCTACACCTTC
CDR3 length: 14; clone size: NA; V gene: TRBV5-8; D gene: NA; J gene: TRBJ1-5; CDR3 protein: CASSPGPNNQPQHF; CDR3 DNA: TGTGCCAGCAGCCCGGGTCCGAACAATCAGCCCCAGCATTTT
CDR3 length: 15; clone size: NA; V gene: TRBV18; D gene: NA; J gene: TRBJ1-6; CDR3 protein: CASSRPSSYNSPLHF; CDR3 DNA: TGTGCCAGCTCACGACCTAGCTCCTATAATTCACCCCTCCACTTT
CDR3 length: 15; clone size: NA; V gene: TRBV11-3; D gene: TRBD1; J gene: TRBJ1-1; CDR3 protein: CASSLRGTGATEAFF; CDR3 DNA: TGTGCCAGCAGCCTCAGAGGGACAGGGGCCACTGAAGCTTTCTTT
CDR3 length: 15; clone size: NA; V gene: TRBV5-6; D gene: NA; J gene: TRBJ1-1; CDR3 protein: CASSLVAGLNTEAFF; CDR3 DNA: TGTGCCAGCAGCTTGGTTGCAGGGTTGAACACTGAAGCTTTCTTT
CDR3 length: 16; clone size: once; V gene: TRBV5-4; D gene: NA; J gene: TRBJ2-5; CDR3 protein: CASSLALGGSGETQYF; CDR3 DNA: TGTGCCAGCAGCTTGGCCTTGGGGGGATCGGGAGAGACCCAGTACTTC
CDR3 length: 13; clone size: NA; V gene: TRBV2; D gene: TRBD1; J gene: TRBJ1-2; CDR3 protein: CASRQDREFGYTF; CDR3 DNA: TGTGCCAGCAGGCAGGACAGGGAGTTTGGCTACACCTTC
CDR3 length: 15; clone size: NA; V gene: TRBV2; D gene: NA; J gene: TRBJ1-1; CDR3 protein: CASSGERIWFTEAFF; CDR3 DNA: TGTGCCAGCAGTGGGGAGCGGATCTGGTTCACTGAAGCTTTCTTT
CDR3 length: 12; clone size: NA; V gene: TRBV30; D gene: TRBD1; J gene: TRBJ2-1; CDR3 protein: CAWSGQGNEQFF; CDR3 DNA: TGTGCCTGGAGTGGACAGGGGAATGAGCAGTTCTTC
CDR3 length: 15; clone size: NA; V gene: TRBV7-3; D gene: TRBD1; J gene: TRBJ2-5; CDR3 protein: CASSLQGASQETQYF; CDR3 DNA: TGTGCCAGCAGCCTACAGGGGGCCTCCCAAGAGACCCAGTACTTC
CDR3 length: 15; clone size: NA; V gene: TRBV6-4; D gene: NA; J gene: TRBJ2-3; CDR3 protein: CASSDRGKGTDTQYF; CDR3 DNA: TGTGCCAGCAGTGACAGGGGGAAAGGGACAGATACGCAGTATTTT
CDR3 length: 15; clone size: NA; V gene: TRBV6-5; D gene: TRBD2; J gene: TRBJ2-3; CDR3 protein: CASSYGGGSTDTQYF; CDR3 DNA: TGTGCCAGCAGTTACGGCGGGGGATCCACAGATACGCAGTATTTT
CDR3 length: 12; clone size: NA; V gene: TRBV2; D gene: NA; J gene: TRBJ1-2; CDR3 protein: CASSQDTYGYTF; CDR3 DNA: TGTGCCAGCAGCCAGGACACCTATGGCTACACCTTC
CDR3 length: 15; clone size: NA; V gene: TRBV11-3; D gene: NA; J gene: TRBJ2-7; CDR3 protein: CASSLDGGERYEQYF; CDR3 DNA: TGTGCCAGCAGCTTAGACGGCGGGGAGCGCTACGAGCAGTACTTC
CDR3 length: 16; clone size: NA; V gene: TRBV30; D gene: NA; J gene: TRBJ1-1; CDR3 protein: CAWRTLKGTLTTEAFF; CDR3 DNA: TGTGCCTGGAGAACGCTAAAGGGGACATTGACCACTGAAGCTTTCTTT
CDR3 length: 18; clone size: NA; V gene: TRBV19; D gene: TRBD1; J gene: TRBJ2-3; CDR3 protein: CASSLRPRTGGMTDTQYF; CDR3 DNA: TGTGCCAGTAGTCTCAGACCCAGGACAGGGGGAATGACAGATACGCAGTATTTT
CDR3 length: 15; clone size: NA; V gene: TRBV11-2; D gene: NA; J gene: TRBJ1-2; CDR3 protein: CASSPNTAGDYGYTF; CDR3 DNA: TGTGCCAGCAGCCCCAATACGGCAGGGGACTATGGCTACACCTTC
CDR3 length: 14; clone size: NA; V gene: TRBV5-6; D gene: NA; J gene: TRBJ1-1; CDR3 protein: CASIYRLMNTEAFF; CDR3 DNA: TGTGCCAGCATCTACAGGCTAATGAACACTGAAGCTTTCTTT
CDR3 length: 14; clone size: NA; V gene: TRBV6-1; D gene: NA; J gene: TRBJ1-1; CDR3 protein: CASSLYNTNTEAFF; CDR3 DNA: TGTGCCAGCAGTCTTTACAACACGAACACTGAAGCTTTCTTT
CDR3 length: 12; clone size: NA; V gene: TRBV19; D gene: NA; J gene: TRBJ1-2; CDR3 protein: CASSYLGQGDTF; CDR3 DNA: TGTGCCAGTAGTTACCTGGGTCAAGGGGACACCTTC